This is a list of T cell receptor beta chains from one sample in a study of naive and memory T cell subsets. A single record per CDR3 protein comes from TCRdb applying MiXCR to the UMI-ligation and nested PCR reads. Altogether tens of thousands of distinct CDR3 sequences are present, 13% being singletons, with the ten largest covering 0.9% to 1%. The source material was central memory CD4+ T cells from blood. The receptors were gathered from a human donor in good health. CDR3s include the opening cysteine and the closing phenylalanine or tryptophan. D genes are given only for firm matches. Rows give clone size only sometimes, using once, few, many, or a class for an expanded clone.

length: 14
V: TRBV20-1
J: TRBJ2-1
size: many
D: NA
DNA: TGCAGTGCTAGACAGCTTGGCCCCTACAATGAGCAGTTCTTC
CDR3: CSARQLGPYNEQFF

length: 17
V: TRBV4-1
J: TRBJ2-5
size: few
D: NA
DNA: TGCGCCAGCAGCCAGCAGACTGGCTCCAGTCAAAAAGAGACCCAGTACTTC
CDR3: CASSQQTGSSQKETQYF

length: 13
V: TRBV10-3
J: TRBJ2-3
size: NA
D: NA
DNA: TGTGCCATCAGTGAGAAACAGCCAGATACGCAGTATTTT
CDR3: CAISEKQPDTQYF

length: 14
V: TRBV4-3
J: TRBJ2-1
size: NA
D: NA
DNA: TGCGCCAGCAGCCAAGATAGGAGGGCGGGGCCGCAGTTCTTC
CDR3: CASSQDRRAGPQFF

length: 15
V: TRBV29-1
J: TRBJ1-4
size: few
D: NA
DNA: TGCAGCGTTGAAGGGGACCCGTCAAGAAATGAAAAACTGTTTTTT
CDR3: CSVEGDPSRNEKLFF

length: 11
V: TRBV7-9
J: TRBJ2-7
size: NA
D: NA
DNA: TGTGCCAGCAGCTTATGGGACGAGCAGTACTTC
CDR3: CASSLWDEQYF

length: 15
V: TRBV20-1
J: TRBJ2-2
size: few
D: NA
DNA: TGCAGTGCTCGGACTACCCAGCGGAACACCGGGGAGCTGTTTTTT
CDR3: CSARTTQRNTGELFF

length: 12
V: TRBV28
J: TRBJ2-1
size: NA
D: NA
DNA: TGTGCCAGCACCACGGAGGGATATGAGCAGTTCTTC
CDR3: CASTTEGYEQFF

length: 16
V: TRBV20-1
J: TRBJ2-3
size: many
D: TRBD2
DNA: TGCAGTGCCCAGCCCCTAGCGGGAGGTCGTACAGATACGCAGTATTTT
CDR3: CSAQPLAGGRTDTQYF

length: 15
V: TRBV7-2
J: TRBJ2-7
size: many
D: TRBD2
DNA: TGTGCCAGCAGCTTAGTAGGACTAGCGGGGACCGAGCAGTACTTC
CDR3: CASSLVGLAGTEQYF

length: 14
V: TRBV7-8
J: TRBJ2-2
size: few
D: NA
DNA: TGTGCCAGCAGCTTTCGACAGAACACCGGGGAGCTGTTTTTT
CDR3: CASSFRQNTGELFF

length: 14
V: TRBV2
J: TRBJ2-5
size: many
D: NA
DNA: TGTGCCAGCGGGAAGGGGGTGACCCAAGAGACCCAGTACTTC
CDR3: CASGKGVTQETQYF

length: 15
V: TRBV29-1
J: TRBJ1-2
size: many
D: NA
DNA: TGCAGCGTGGTCCCTCGAGGGGCGCCGAACTATGGCTACACCTTC
CDR3: CSVVPRGAPNYGYTF

length: 14
V: TRBV6-1
J: TRBJ2-5
size: NA
D: TRBD1
DNA: TGTGCCAGCAACCTCGACAGGGTTGGAGAGACCCAGTACTTC
CDR3: CASNLDRVGETQYF

length: 15
V: TRBV20-1
J: TRBJ2-1
size: NA
D: TRBD2
DNA: TGCAGTGCCCCGGGACTAGCGGGGCCTTACAATGAGCAGTTCTTC
CDR3: CSAPGLAGPYNEQFF

length: 14
V: TRBV3-1
J: TRBJ1-3
size: NA
D: TRBD1
DNA: TGTGCCAGCAGCCCCGGGACAGTTGGAAACACCATATATTTT
CDR3: CASSPGTVGNTIYF